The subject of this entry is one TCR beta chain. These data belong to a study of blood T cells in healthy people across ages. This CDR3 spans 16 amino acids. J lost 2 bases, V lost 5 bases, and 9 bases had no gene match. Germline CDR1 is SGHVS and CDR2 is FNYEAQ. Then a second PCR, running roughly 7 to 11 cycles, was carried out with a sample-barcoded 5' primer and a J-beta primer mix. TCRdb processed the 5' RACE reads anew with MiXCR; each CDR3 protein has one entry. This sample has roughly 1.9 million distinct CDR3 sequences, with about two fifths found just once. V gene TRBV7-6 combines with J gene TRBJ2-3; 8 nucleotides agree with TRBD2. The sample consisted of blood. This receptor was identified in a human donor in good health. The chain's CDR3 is CASSRGVAGYTDTQYF. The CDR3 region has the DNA TGTGCCAGCAGCCGGGGAGTAGCGGGGTACACAGATACGCAGTATTTT.